This T cell receptor beta chain was found in a study of blood T cell repertoires in COVID-19. Study information: The United States, Italy and Spain were the sources of the acute and convalescent COVID-19 samples. PBMCs, B-cell-depleted T cells, or T cells were the source of the cDNA or gDNA that made up the material.

Original processing notes: Amplification with reference gene primers provided the estimates of nucleated cell counts. TCRdb keeps only in-frame clones here, not all; method: immunoSEQ multiplex PCR. V, J and clone size are taken as reported in that table, and D and trimming were inferred from the DNA itself. The data show around 110,000 clones, over 65% seen once. V shed 2 bases and J shed 0 bases, with 10 bases lying between them. The length of the CDR3 is 16 residues. In germline, CDR1 is SGHTA, CDR2 FQGNSA. This clonotype was obtained from a woman aged 70-85 years with acute or convalescent COVID-19. The sequenced material came from peripheral blood. This rearrangement joins TRBV7-2 to TRBJ1-4, with D possibly being TRBD1 (5 bases). The chain's CDR3 is CASSLIWGATNEKLFF. CDR3 nucleotide sequence: TGTGCCAGCAGCTTAATATGGGGGGCAACTAATGAAAAACTGTTTTTT.